This TCR beta chain was observed in a study of beta chain features in type 1 diabetes. Study-level information: Cells sorted and examined across all samples totaled over 95 million.

Sequenced material consisted of expressed TCRB transcripts (all of the isolated RNA was reverse transcribed). Only in-frame clones appear in the TCRdb table, and some are missing; sequencing was by immunoSEQ multiplex PCR. The repertoire has hundreds of thousands of clones, 11% to 15% of them found once; the top ten carry 0.03% to 0.04%. The CDR3 sequence is 15 residues long. V shed 4 bases, J shed 8 bases, and the junction held 9 bases outside the gene matches. Per germline, CDR1 SEHNR and CDR2 FQNEAQ (reference sequence). Overall study results and limits: Moderate but significant shortening of TCRB CDR3s was recorded in all four CD4+ subsets from Type 1 diabetes patients.

Concerning this clone itself: The antigen is undetermined.

Averaging about 100 mL, one heparinised blood draw was given by each donor. Sorting that relied on CD45RO/CCR7/CD25/CD127/CD95/CD27 yielded CD4+ naive, central memory, regulatory and stem cell-like memory cells. Over 95% purity was reached by all sorted populations. The clonotype originates from a young man with type 1 diabetes. The sample comprised naive CD4+ T cells from blood. V gene TRBV7-9 combines with J gene TRBJ2-5; TRBD1 agrees at 11 bases. In nucleotides, the CDR3 is TGTGCCAGCAGCTCCGGACAGGGGGCGGTAGAAACCCAGTACTTC. It is translated as CASSSGQGAVETQYF. The whole variable domain, filled in from reference TRBV7-9 and TRBJ2-5, reads DTGVSQNPRHKITKRGQNVTFRCDPISEHNRLYWYRQTLGQGPEFLTYFQNEAQLEKSRLLSDRFSAERPKGSFSTLEIQRTEQGDSAMYLCASSSGQGAVETQYFGPGTRLLVL.